This T cell receptor (beta chain) was captured in a study of cytomegalovirus exposure and HLA in healthy donors. Using immunoSEQ multiplex PCR, the repertoire was profiled, and TCRdb retains in-frame clones only, with some absent. The sample lists about 240,000 clones, around 86% occurring once. The ends lost 2 bases at V and 2 bases at J; junction bases unmatched: 0. The CDR3 covers 14 residues. CDR1 and CDR2 from the germline V gene are MDHEN and SYDVKM. The origin of this receptor is a woman aged 25 to 45 in good health and CMV-seropositive. The chain couples TRBV28 to TRBJ2-1; 7 bases map to TRBD1. The sequenced sample consisted of PBMCs. Here the CDR3 DNA reads TGTGCCAGCAGTTTACAGGGGGCCTACAATGAGCAGTTCTTC. This codes for CASSLQGAYNEQFF.